A selection of T cell receptor beta chains follows, all from one sample in a study of CD8 T cells in ankylosing spondylitis. TCRdb fed the 5' RACE reads into MiXCR, producing one record per CDR3 protein. The table has 40,000 to 50,000 distinct CDR3 sequences, less than 3.5% seen once. The sequenced sample consisted of blood, either unsorted or a sorted T cell fraction (not recorded which). These receptors all come from a male donor with ankylosing spondylitis or in good health (not recorded which). The CDR3 runs from the conserved cysteine through the conserved F or W. The D gene is left open where the match is weak. Size is stated for part of the rows, as once, few or many counts, or as a class when the clone is expanded.

CDR3 DNA: TGTGCCAGCAGCTCCACCCCAGGGGGCTACGAGCAGTACTTC
CDR3 protein: CASSSTPGGYEQYF
CDR3 length: 14
V gene: TRBV9
J gene: TRBJ2-7
clone size: .
D gene: TRBD1

CDR3 DNA: TGTGCCAGCAGCTCGCCGGGACTACACTTTGGCTCCTACAATGAGCAGTTCTTC
CDR3 protein: CASSSPGLHFGSYNEQFF
CDR3 length: 18
V gene: TRBV9
J gene: TRBJ2-1
clone size: many
D gene: TRBD2

CDR3 DNA: TGTGCCAGCAGCCCGGGTGACGGGCCCATCTCCTACAATGAGCAGTTCTTC
CDR3 protein: CASSPGDGPISYNEQFF
CDR3 length: 17
V gene: TRBV9
J gene: TRBJ2-1
clone size: many
D gene: .

CDR3 DNA: TGTGCCAGCAGCGTAGCTTTGACTAGAAGCAATGAGCAGTTCTTC
CDR3 protein: CASSVALTRSNEQFF
CDR3 length: 15
V gene: TRBV9
J gene: TRBJ2-1
clone size: many
D gene: .

CDR3 DNA: TGTGCCAGCAGCCTAGGACTAGCGGGAGGGGGAGAGACCCAGTACTTC
CDR3 protein: CASSLGLAGGGETQYF
CDR3 length: 16
V gene: TRBV9
J gene: TRBJ2-5
clone size: few
D gene: TRBD2

CDR3 DNA: TGTGCCAGCAGCGGTTCTAGCACAGATACGCAGTATTTT
CDR3 protein: CASSGSSTDTQYF
CDR3 length: 13
V gene: TRBV9
J gene: TRBJ2-3
clone size: few
D gene: .

CDR3 DNA: TGTGCCAGCAGCTACCTTTGGGATGAGCAGTTCTTC
CDR3 protein: CASSYLWDEQFF
CDR3 length: 12
V gene: TRBV6-7
J gene: TRBJ2-1
clone size: many
D gene: .

CDR3 DNA: TGTGCCAGCAGCGTAGCTAGCGGGAGTTTCGAGCAGTACTTC
CDR3 protein: CASSVASGSFEQYF
CDR3 length: 14
V gene: TRBV9
J gene: TRBJ2-7
clone size: many
D gene: TRBD2

CDR3 DNA: TGTGCCAGCAGCGTCCTCGGACAGAGCGCTTTCTTT
CDR3 protein: CASSVLGQSAFF
CDR3 length: 12
V gene: TRBV9
J gene: TRBJ1-1
clone size: many
D gene: .

CDR3 DNA: TGTGCCAGCAGCGCACAGACACTGAACACTGAAGCTTTCTTT
CDR3 protein: CASSAQTLNTEAFF
CDR3 length: 14
V gene: TRBV9
J gene: TRBJ1-1
clone size: many
D gene: .

CDR3 DNA: TGTGCCAGCAGCCCAGATGGCGTCACCGGGGAGCTGTTTTTT
CDR3 protein: CASSPDGVTGELFF
CDR3 length: 14
V gene: TRBV9
J gene: TRBJ2-2
clone size: many
D gene: .